The clone carrying this T cell receptor (beta chain) appeared many times. With 10-nucleotide random UMIs, 5'RACE was used to make the cDNA. Every sequencing run generated in excess of 170 million TCR-beta sequences. These sequences covered 15-18 subjects. One entry per CDR3 protein results from TCRdb running MiXCR on the 5' RACE reads. The sample contains around 60,000 distinct CDR3 sequences, about 3.4% of which appear only once. The sample originates from a study of neurological immune-mediated disorders. About the research overall: There were roughly 35 multiple sclerosis patients; around 31 were relapsing-remitting and 3 were secondary progressive.

Stored at -80 C, 2 million PBMCs were the source of the unsorted libraries. Trimming cost V 4 bases and J 0 bases, with 10 bases left between them. The CDR3 has 15 amino acids. CDR1 and CDR2 (germline): SGHTA, FQGNSA. The chain combines TRBV7-2 with TRBJ2-1; the D is unclear. Material: PBMCs. The source is a woman aged 55 to 70 with multiple sclerosis. The CDR3 DNA reads TGTGCCAGCAGCTCCACCTTTCGCTCCTACAATGAGCAGTTCTTC. The encoded protein is CASSSTFRSYNEQFF. Complete variable domain (other parts from reference TRBV7-2 and TRBJ2-1): GAGVSQSPSNKVTEKGKDVELRCDPISGHTALYWYRQSLGQGLEFLIYFQGNSAPDKSGLPSDRFSAERTGGSVSTLTIQRTQQEDSAVYLCASSSTFRSYNEQFFGPGTRLTVL.